This record concerns one TCR beta chain sequence. Its antigen remains unidentified. The data stem from a study of cytomegalovirus exposure and HLA in healthy donors. Overall study findings and caveats: In vitro experiments confirmed that three CMV-associated chains were specific for CMV antigens. For most subjects, TCR beta sequences were reported to predict HLA-A and HLA-B alleles with accuracy.

This CDR3 contains 16 residues. The V end was cut by 3 bases, the J end by 0 bases, with 12 bases between. Germline V gives CDR1 SGHDN, CDR2 FVKESK. With 60 Vbeta and 13 Jbeta primers, the PCR was carried out. Some clones are missing from TCRdb's copy, which holds only in-frame ones; the method was immunoSEQ multiplex PCR. The sample comprises about 270,000 clones, under 80% of which are singletons, and approximately 2.3% rests with the top ten. Sequencing was carried out using PBMCs. The V call is TRBV14, the J call TRBJ2-1; D perhaps matches TRBD2 (6 bases). The TCR sequence derives from a female donor in good health and CMV-seronegative. DNA for the CDR3: TGTGCCAGCAGCCAGCTTAGCGGAAGCTCCTACAATGAGCAGTTCTTC. Translation gives CASSQLSGSSYNEQFF.